A single sample is the source of the 5 T cell receptor beta chains below, sequenced in a study of T-cell memory formation after mild COVID-19. TCRdb ran MiXCR on the 5' RACE reads and lists one entry per CDR3 protein. Among about 290,000 distinct CDR3 sequences, 15% to 20% were seen once, and the ten largest hold roughly 20%. Input material: PBMCs or a T cell subset sorted from them (not recorded which). The receptors originated from a man aged 18-30 years who had mild COVID-19 (a few samples of this study predate the infection). Cell type and time point are not known.

This clonotype was observed a handful of times. The chain combines TRBV21-1 with TRBJ2-7; TRBD1, the D gene given by the table, was not confirmed from the DNA. TRBV21-1 is noted as a pseudogene. The CDR3 spans 13 residues. The CDR3, as DNA: TGTGCCATCTTGGACAGTATCTCCTACGAGCAGTACGTC. This translates into CAILDSISYEQYV.

This clonotype occurred a few times. V and J are TRBV9 and TRBJ2-1, with TRBD1 matching over 8 bases. The CDR3 runs to 14 residues. V lost 2 bases, J lost 4 bases, and 2 bases stayed unmatched. The germline CDR1 and CDR2 sequences are SGDLS and YYNGEE. The CDR3: CASSVRDRYNEQFF. The CDR3 coding sequence is TGTGCCAGCAGCGTCCGGGACAGGTACAATGAGCAGTTCTTC.

This clonotype was detected many times. The rearrangement links TRBV7-2 to TRBJ1-1; 9 nucleotides match TRBD1. The CDR3 has 15 residues. Per germline, CDR1 SGHTA and CDR2 FQGNSA. The V and J ends lost 6 bases and 3 bases, in that order; junction bases with no gene match: 8. The CDR3 loop reads CASSSTGGLYTEAFF. CDR3 nucleotide sequence: TGTGCCAGCAGTTCTACAGGGGGCTTGTACACTGAAGCTTTCTTT.

On this clonotype: The germline gene is not matched at one end of the junction; a read error may be the cause. The chain recombines TRBV12-3 or TRBV12-4 with TRBJ2-5; 10 bases agree with TRBD2. The CDR3 is 14 residues long. The CDR3, as DNA: TGTGCCAGCAGCGATCTAGCGGGAGAAGAGACCCAATACTTC. Translation: CASSDLAGEETQYF.

The rearrangement links TRBV7-9 to TRBJ1-1, with TRBD1 as a possible D gene (6 bases). In germline, CDR1 is SEHNR, CDR2 FQNEAQ (reference sequence). CDR3 length: 14 amino acids. V gave up 7 bases and J gave up 2 bases, with 14 bases separating them. The CDR3 DNA sequence: TGTGCCAGCAACCCGAGGGGGATAAACACTGAAGCTTTCTTT. Protein: CASNPRGINTEAFF.